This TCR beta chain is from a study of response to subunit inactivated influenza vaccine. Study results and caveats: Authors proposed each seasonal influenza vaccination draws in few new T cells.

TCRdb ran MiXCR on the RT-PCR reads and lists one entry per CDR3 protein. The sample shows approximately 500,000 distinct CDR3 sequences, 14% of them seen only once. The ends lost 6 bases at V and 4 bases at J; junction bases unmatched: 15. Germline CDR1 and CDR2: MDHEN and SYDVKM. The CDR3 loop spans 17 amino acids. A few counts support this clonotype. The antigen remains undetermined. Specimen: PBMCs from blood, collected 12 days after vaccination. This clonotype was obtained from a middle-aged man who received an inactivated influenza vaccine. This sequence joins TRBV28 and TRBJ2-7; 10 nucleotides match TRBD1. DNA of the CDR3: TGTGCCAGCAGCACCATGAAAGGGACAGGGGCTTTGTACGAGCAGTACTTC. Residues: CASSTMKGTGALYEQYF.